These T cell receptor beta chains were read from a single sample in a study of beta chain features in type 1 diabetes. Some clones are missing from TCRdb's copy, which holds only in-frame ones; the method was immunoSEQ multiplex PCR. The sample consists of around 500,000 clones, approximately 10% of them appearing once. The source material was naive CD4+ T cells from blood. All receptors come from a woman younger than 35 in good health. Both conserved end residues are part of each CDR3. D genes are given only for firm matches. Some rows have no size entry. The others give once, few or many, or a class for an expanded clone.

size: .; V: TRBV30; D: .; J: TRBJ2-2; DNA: TGTGCCTGGGGAACCGGGGAGCTGTTTTTT; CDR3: CAWGTGELFF
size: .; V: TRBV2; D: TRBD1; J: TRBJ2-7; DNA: TGTGCCAGTAGCCGGGACAGGGTGGACGAGCAGTACTTC; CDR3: CASSRDRVDEQYF
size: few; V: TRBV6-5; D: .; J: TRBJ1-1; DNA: TGTGCCAGCAGTTACGGGTCAAGGAACACTGAAGCTTTCTTT; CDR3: CASSYGSRNTEAFF
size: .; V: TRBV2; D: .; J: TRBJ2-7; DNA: TGTGCCAGCATCAGGGGTAGAACCTCCTACGAGCAGTACTTC; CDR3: CASIRGRTSYEQYF
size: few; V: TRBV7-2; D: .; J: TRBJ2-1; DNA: TGTGCCAGCAGCCGACAGTACTCCTACAATGAGCAGTTCTTC; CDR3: CASSRQYSYNEQFF
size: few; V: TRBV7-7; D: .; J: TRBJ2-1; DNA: TGTGCTAGCAGCTTAGGCGGGTTTGGCTCCTACAATGAGCAGTTCTTC; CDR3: CASSLGGFGSYNEQFF
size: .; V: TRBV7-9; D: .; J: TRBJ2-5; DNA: TGTGCCAGCAGAACTGGGACCCAAGAGACCCAGTACTTC; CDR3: CASRTGTQETQYF
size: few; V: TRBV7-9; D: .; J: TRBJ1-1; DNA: TGTGCCAGCAGCTTATCCCCTATAAAACAGGGCACCACTGAAGCTTTCTTT; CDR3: CASSLSPIKQGTTEAFF
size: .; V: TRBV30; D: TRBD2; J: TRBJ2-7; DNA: TGTGCCTGGAGTGTAGCTCGGACTAGCGGGAGTCCAAAGTTTTACGAGCAGTACTTC; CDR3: CAWSVARTSGSPKFYEQYF
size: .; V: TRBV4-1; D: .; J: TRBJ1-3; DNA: TGCGCCAGCAGGCAAAACTTCAGGGTCTCTGGAAACACCATATATTTT; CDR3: CASRQNFRVSGNTIYF
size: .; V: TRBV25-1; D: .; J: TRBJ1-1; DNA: TGTGCCAGCAGTGACCAACAGGGATTTAACACTGAAGCTTTCTTT; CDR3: CASSDQQGFNTEAFF
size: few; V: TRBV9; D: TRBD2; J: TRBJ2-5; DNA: TGCGCCAGCAGCCCCCGACCCGGGCTAGCGGGTACCCAAGAGACCCAGTACTTC; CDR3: CASSPRPGLAGTQETQYF
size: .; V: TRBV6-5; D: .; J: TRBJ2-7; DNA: TGTGCCAGCAGTTACTCGAACAGGGTGAGGGCCGAGCAGTACTTC; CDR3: CASSYSNRVRAEQYF
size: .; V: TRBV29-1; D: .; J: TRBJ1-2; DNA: TGCAGCGTGAGGACAGACGATTATGGCTACACCTTC; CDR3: CSVRTDDYGYTF
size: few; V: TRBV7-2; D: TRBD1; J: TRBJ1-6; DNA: TGTGCCAGCAGCTTAGGACCGGACAGGGGTTCACCCCTCCACTTT; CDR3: CASSLGPDRGSPLHF
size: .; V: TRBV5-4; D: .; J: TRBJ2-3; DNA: TGTGCCAGCAGCTTGACAGGGTACACAGATACGCAGTATTTT; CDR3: CASSLTGYTDTQYF
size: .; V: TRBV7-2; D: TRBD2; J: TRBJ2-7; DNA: TGTGCCAGCAGCTTATGGTTAGCGGGAGGGCCCCACGAGCAGTACTTC; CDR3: CASSLWLAGGPHEQYF
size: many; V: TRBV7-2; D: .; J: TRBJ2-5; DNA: TGTGCCAGCAGCTTAAAACAAGGAGAGACCCAGTACTTC; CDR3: CASSLKQGETQYF
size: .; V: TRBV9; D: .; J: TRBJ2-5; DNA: TGTGCCAGCAGCGCGACCCCCTTAGCGACTCAGACCCAGTACTTC; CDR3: CASSATPLATQTQYF
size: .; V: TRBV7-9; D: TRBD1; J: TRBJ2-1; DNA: TGTGCCAGCAGCTTAGACAGGGGCGCCTACAATGAGCAGTTCTTC; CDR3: CASSLDRGAYNEQFF
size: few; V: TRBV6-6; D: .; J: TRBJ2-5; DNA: TGTGCCAGCGGGCCCATGGAGACCCAGTACTTC; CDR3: CASGPMETQYF
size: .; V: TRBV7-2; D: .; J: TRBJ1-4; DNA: TGTGCCAGCAGCTTGTATCCGAGCACTAATGAAAAACTGTTTTTT; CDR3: CASSLYPSTNEKLFF
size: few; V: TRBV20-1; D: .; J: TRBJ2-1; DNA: TGCAGTGCGCCGACTGGGTATGAGCAGTTCTTC; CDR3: CSAPTGYEQFF
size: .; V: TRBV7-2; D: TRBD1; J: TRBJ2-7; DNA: TGTGCCAGCAGCCCTACAGGGGAGGAGCAGTACTTC; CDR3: CASSPTGEEQYF
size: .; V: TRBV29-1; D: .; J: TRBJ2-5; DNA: TGCAGCGTTGCTGCGGGGCAGGAGACCCAGTACTTC; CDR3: CSVAAGQETQYF
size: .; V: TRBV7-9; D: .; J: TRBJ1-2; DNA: TGTGCCAGCAGCTTACCGCGAGGCGACTATGGCTACACCTTC; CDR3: CASSLPRGDYGYTF
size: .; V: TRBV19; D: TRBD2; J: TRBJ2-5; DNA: TGTGCCAGTAGTAGGGGACTACAAGAGACCCAGTACTTC; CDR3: CASSRGLQETQYF
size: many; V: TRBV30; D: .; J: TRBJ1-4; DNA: TGTGCCTGGATCCCCGGGGGAAAAAATGAAAAACTGTTTTTT; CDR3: CAWIPGGKNEKLFF
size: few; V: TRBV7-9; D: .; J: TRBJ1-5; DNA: TGTGCCAGCAGCGTAGGCAGGGTGGGCAATCAGCCCCAGCATTTT; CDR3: CASSVGRVGNQPQHF
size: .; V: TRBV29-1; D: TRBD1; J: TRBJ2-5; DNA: TGCAGCGCCGGAATGACAGGGGAAGAGACCCAGTACTTC; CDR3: CSAGMTGEETQYF
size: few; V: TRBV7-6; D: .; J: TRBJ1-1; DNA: TGTGCCAGCAGCTTAGCGGGGAAGGAAGAAGCTTTCTTT; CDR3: CASSLAGKEEAFF
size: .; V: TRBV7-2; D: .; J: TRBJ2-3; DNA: TGTGCCAGCAGCCGTGGGAGCCCCACAGATACGCAGTATTTT; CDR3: CASSRGSPTDTQYF
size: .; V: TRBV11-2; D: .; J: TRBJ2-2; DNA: TGTGCCAGCATCCGGAGTAGAGATACCGGGGAGCTGTTTTTT; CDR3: CASIRSRDTGELFF
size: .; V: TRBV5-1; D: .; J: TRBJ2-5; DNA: TGCGCCAGCAGCTCGCGCCCAGAGACCCAGTACTTC; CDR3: CASSSRPETQYF
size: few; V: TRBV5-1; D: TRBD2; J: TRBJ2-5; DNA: TGCGCCAGCAGCCAAACTAGCGGACCCCAGGGAGGGACCCAGTACTTC; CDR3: CASSQTSGPQGGTQYF
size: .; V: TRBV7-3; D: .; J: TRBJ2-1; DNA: TGTGCCAGCAGCTCGGACGGGTGGAATGAGCAGTTCTTC; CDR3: CASSSDGWNEQFF
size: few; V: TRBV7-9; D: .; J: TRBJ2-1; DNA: TGTGCCAGCAGCACCAAGGTCCTCCGTGAGCAGTTCTTC; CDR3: CASSTKVLREQFF
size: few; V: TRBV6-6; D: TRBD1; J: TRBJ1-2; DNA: TGTGCCAGCACCTACCAGGGGGCGGACTATGGCTACACCTTC; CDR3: CASTYQGADYGYTF
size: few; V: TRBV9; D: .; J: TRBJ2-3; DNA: TGTGCCAGCAGCGTAGTAAGTGAGGTTACGGCGCAGTATTTT; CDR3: CASSVVSEVTAQYF
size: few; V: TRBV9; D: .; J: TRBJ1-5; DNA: TGTGCCAGCAGCGTAGAGCCGAACTTCAATCAGCCCCAGCATTTT; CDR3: CASSVEPNFNQPQHF
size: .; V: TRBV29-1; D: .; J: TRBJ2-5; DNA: TGCAGCTCTCGAATTGGAGCAGAGACCCAGTACTTC; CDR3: CSSRIGAETQYF
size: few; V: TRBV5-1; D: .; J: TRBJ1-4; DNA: TGCGCCAGCAGCTCGGATGGAGTCGCAACTAATGAAAAACTGTTTTTT; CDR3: CASSSDGVATNEKLFF
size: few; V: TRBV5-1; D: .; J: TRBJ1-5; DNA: TGCGCCAGCAGCTTGGGGTTGTATGGCGGCAATCAGCCCCAGCATTTT; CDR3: CASSLGLYGGNQPQHF
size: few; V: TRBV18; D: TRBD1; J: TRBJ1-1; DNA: TGTGCCAGCTCACTGGGGACAGGGGTGGCTTTCTTT; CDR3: CASSLGTGVAFF
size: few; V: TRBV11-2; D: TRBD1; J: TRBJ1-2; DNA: TGTGCCAGCAGTCCCCGGCGTGGGACAGGGCAGCTGGGCTATGGCTACACCTTC; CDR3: CASSPRRGTGQLGYGYTF